These T cell receptor beta chains were read from a single sample in a study of CD8 T cells in Susac syndrome. TCRdb reanalysed the immunoSEQ multiplex PCR reads using MiXCR and keeps one entry per CDR3 protein. The data show some 300,000 distinct CDR3 sequences, approximately 91% seen once. Sequenced input: CD8+ T cells from PBMCs. Receptor source: a human donor with multiple sclerosis. The CDR3 runs from the conserved cysteine through the conserved F or W. The order of the fields is CDR3 length, clone size, V gene, D gene, J gene, CDR3 protein, CDR3 DNA. A D gene is named only where the DNA matches it firmly. Size is omitted from some rows. Given values are once, few, many or a class for expanded clones.

>14|.|TRBV29-1|.|TRBJ2-3
CSVDLGVSTDTQYF
TGCAGCGTTGATTTGGGAGTAAGCACAGATACGCAGTATTTT
>13|.|TRBV4-3|.|TRBJ2-5
CASSQEVRETQYF
TGCGCCAGCAGCCAAGAGGTTCGGGAGACCCAGTACTTC
>14|.|TRBV6-2/TRBV6-3|TRBD1|TRBJ1-1
CASRGDSWNTEAFF
TGTGCCAGCAGAGGGGACAGCTGGAACACTGAAGCTTTCTTT
>14|.|TRBV7-2|.|TRBJ2-3
CASSSLGPGDTQYF
TGTGCCAGCAGCTCCTTAGGGCCTGGGGATACGCAGTATTTT
>17|.|TRBV7-2|.|TRBJ2-7
CASSFGVLLASGHEQYF
TGTGCCAGCAGCTTTGGGGTCCTACTAGCATCTGGGCACGAGCAGTACTTC
>14|.|TRBV27|.|TRBJ1-4
CASSSLRRREKLFF
TGTGCCAGCAGTTCCCTCCGGAGGCGAGAAAAACTGTTTTTT
>18|.|TRBV3-1|.|TRBJ1-4
CASSQGGRGTGANEKLFF
TGTGCCAGCAGCCAAGGCGGTCGTGGGACGGGGGCTAATGAAAAACTGTTTTTT
>13|.|TRBV30|.|TRBJ2-1
CAWKPDFSDEQFF
TGTGCCTGGAAACCGGACTTCTCCGATGAGCAGTTCTTC
>17|.|TRBV4-2|.|TRBJ2-7
CASSQFDPGAGYYEQYF
TGTGCCAGCAGCCAGTTTGATCCCGGGGCGGGCTACTACGAGCAGTACTTC
>15|.|TRBV28|.|TRBJ1-2
CASSPLMGDIYGYTF
TGTGCCAGCAGCCCCTTAATGGGGGACATCTATGGCTACACCTTC
>16|.|TRBV15|.|TRBJ2-1
CATSRDAARSYNEQFF
TGTGCCACCAGCAGAGATGCGGCGAGGTCCTACAATGAGCAGTTCTTC
>17|.|TRBV7-8|TRBD2|TRBJ2-1
CASSFGIAGVTYNEQFF
TGTGCCAGCAGCTTCGGGATAGCGGGAGTCACCTACAATGAGCAGTTCTTC
>14|.|TRBV12-3/TRBV12-4|.|TRBJ1-1
CASSFAAMNTEAFF
TGTGCCAGCAGTTTTGCTGCCATGAACACTGAAGCTTTCTTT
>12|.|TRBV5-1|.|TRBJ2-7
CASSRSPSEQYF
TGCGCCAGCAGCCGGTCCCCCTCTGAGCAGTACTTC
>15|.|TRBV3-1|.|TRBJ1-2
CASSQEAGQSYGYTF
TGTGCCAGCAGCCAAGAGGCGGGGCAGTCCTATGGCTACACCTTC
>16|.|TRBV29-1|TRBD1|TRBJ1-2
CSVLGIGTGEDYGYTF
TGCAGCGTTCTGGGGATTGGGACAGGGGAAGACTATGGCTACACCTTC
>17|.|TRBV9|.|TRBJ2-7
CASSAGSGFPWLDEQYF
TGTGCCAGCAGCGCGGGTAGTGGGTTTCCTTGGCTGGACGAGCAGTACTTC
>16|.|TRBV4-1|TRBD1|TRBJ2-5
CASSQDSGGGAETQYF
TGCGCCAGCAGCCAAGATTCAGGGGGCGGCGCAGAGACCCAGTACTTC
>13|.|TRBV7-9|.|TRBJ2-7
CASSTTIPLEQYF
TGTGCCAGCAGCACGACAATCCCTCTCGAGCAGTACTTC
>13|once|TRBV10-3|.|TRBJ2-7
CAISESPPYEQYF
TGTGCCATCAGTGAGTCTCCCCCCTACGAGCAGTACTTC
>15|.|TRBV7-8|TRBD2|TRBJ2-5
CASSGLAGYQETQYF
TGTGCCAGCAGTGGACTAGCGGGCTACCAAGAGACCCAGTACTTC
>14|.|TRBV7-8|TRBD2|TRBJ2-1
CASSDGPRGGEQFF
TGTGCCAGCAGCGATGGGCCCCGGGGGGGCGAGCAGTTCTTC
>17|.|TRBV7-2|.|TRBJ1-6
CASSSPGQSSYNSPLHF
TGTGCCAGCAGCTCCCCGGGGCAGAGCTCCTATAATTCACCCCTCCACTTT
>13|.|TRBV19|TRBD2|TRBJ2-7
CASTGLAGDEQYF
TGTGCCAGTACCGGACTAGCGGGAGACGAGCAGTACTTC
>14|.|TRBV4-3|TRBD1|TRBJ1-6
CASSPGQGFSPLHF
TGCGCCAGCAGCCCGGGACAGGGGTTTTCACCCCTCCACTTT
>15|.|TRBV6-2/TRBV6-3|TRBD1|TRBJ2-1
CASNPGGLGYNEQFF
TGTGCCAGCAACCCAGGGGGCCTAGGTTACAATGAGCAGTTCTTC
>13|.|TRBV7-9|.|TRBJ2-3
CASRPTTSDTQYF
TGTGCCAGCAGGCCGACCACTTCAGATACGCAGTATTTT
>15|.|TRBV24-1|TRBD2|TRBJ2-1
CATSDSGRISNEQFF
TGTGCCACCAGTGATAGCGGGAGGATTTCCAATGAGCAGTTCTTC
>14|.|TRBV9|.|TRBJ2-2
CASSPRLGPGELFF
TGTGCCAGCAGCCCCCGACTGGGGCCCGGGGAGCTGTTTTTT
>15|.|TRBV7-2|.|TRBJ2-3
CASSPATFTRADQYF
TGTGCCAGCAGCCCCGCTACTTTTACCAGGGCAGATCAGTATTTT
>13|few|TRBV6-4|.|TRBJ2-2
CASSESGTGELFF
TGTGCCAGCAGTGAGAGCGGCACCGGGGAGCTGTTTTTT
>14|.|TRBV3-1|.|TRBJ2-3
CASSQGRGWDTQYF
TGTGCCAGCAGCCAAGGTCGGGGATGGGATACGCAGTATTTT
>17|.|TRBV4-1|.|TRBJ2-1
CASSQETILAGSDEQFF
TGCGCCAGCAGCCAAGAAACCATACTGGCAGGGAGTGATGAGCAATTCTTC
>12|.|TRBV20-1|.|TRBJ2-4
CSAWDTPPIQYF
TGCAGTGCGTGGGATACCCCTCCTATTCAGTACTTC